At least ten counts were recorded for the clone carrying this T cell receptor beta chain. Its antigen is as yet unknown. The sample belongs to a study of T cells in Graves' hyperthyroidism and ophthalmopathy. Study results and limitations: Ophthalmopathy and stable hyperthyroidism were told apart by a 13 V-J model. Ophthalmopathy prediction by the model preceded onset by a median roughly 6.3 months.

Diagnoses were established using clinical symptoms, serum thyroxine and TRAb, thyroid ultrasound and orbital computed tomography. TCR beta CDR3 regions were amplified from RNA transcripts. HTBI primers were used for first-round RT-PCR of the TCR CDR3. TCRdb ran MiXCR on the multiplex PCR reads and lists one entry per CDR3 protein. The table has about half a million distinct CDR3 sequences, nearly 20% seen once; the top ten hold less than 55%. CDR1 is MDHEN, CDR2 SYDVKM, per germline. The CDR3 is 15 residues long. V lost 3 bases, J lost 2 bases, and 5 bases stayed unmatched. The chain joins TRBV28 to TRBJ2-3, with 7 positions matching TRBD2. The sequence came from a man in his forties with Graves' ophthalmopathy. The specimen was blood. CDR3 in amino acids: CASSFPGLPTDTQYF. The CDR3 DNA sequence: TGTGCCAGCAGTTTTCCGGGACTACCCACAGATACGCAGTATTTT.